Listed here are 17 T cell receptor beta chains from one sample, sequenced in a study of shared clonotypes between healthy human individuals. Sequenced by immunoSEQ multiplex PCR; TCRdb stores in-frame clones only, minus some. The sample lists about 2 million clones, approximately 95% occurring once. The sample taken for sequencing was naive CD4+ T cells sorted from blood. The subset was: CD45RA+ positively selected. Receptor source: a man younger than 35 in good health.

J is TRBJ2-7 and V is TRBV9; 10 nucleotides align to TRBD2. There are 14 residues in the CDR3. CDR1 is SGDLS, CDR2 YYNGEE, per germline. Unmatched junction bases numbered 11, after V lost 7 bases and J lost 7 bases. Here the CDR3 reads CASRPSGSDGEQYF. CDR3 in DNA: TGTGCCAGCCGACCTAGCGGGAGTGACGGAGAGCAGTACTTC.

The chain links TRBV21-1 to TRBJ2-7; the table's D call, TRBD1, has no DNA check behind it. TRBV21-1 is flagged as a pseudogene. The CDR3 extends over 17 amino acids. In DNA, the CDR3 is TGTGCCAGCAGCAGAATGGAGGGGGCAGCCCAGCCCTACGAGCAGTACTTC. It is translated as CASSRMEGAAQPYEQYF.

This CDR3 is CASSLQVTGELFF. The DNA for the CDR3 is TGTGCCAGCAGCTTACAGGTTACCGGGGAGCTGTTTTTT. The chain couples TRBV7-3 to TRBJ2-2; D remains ambiguous. Germline CDR1 reads SGHTA; CDR2 reads FQGTGA. The CDR3 runs 13 residues. V was shortened by 2 bases and J by 5 bases, with 6 bases between the two germline ends.

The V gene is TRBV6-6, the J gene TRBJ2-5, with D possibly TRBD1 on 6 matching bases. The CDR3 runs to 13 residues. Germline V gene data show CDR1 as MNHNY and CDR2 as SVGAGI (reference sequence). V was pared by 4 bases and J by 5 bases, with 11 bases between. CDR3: CASSFRGTETQYF. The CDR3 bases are TGTGCCAGCAGTTTCAGGGGAACGGAGACCCAGTACTTC.

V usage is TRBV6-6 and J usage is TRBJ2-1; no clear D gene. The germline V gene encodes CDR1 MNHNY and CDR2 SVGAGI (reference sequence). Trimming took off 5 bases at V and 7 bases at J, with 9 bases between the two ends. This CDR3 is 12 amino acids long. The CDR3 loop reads CASSPDMNEQFF. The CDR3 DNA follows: TGTGCCAGCAGTCCCGATATGAATGAGCAGTTCTTC.

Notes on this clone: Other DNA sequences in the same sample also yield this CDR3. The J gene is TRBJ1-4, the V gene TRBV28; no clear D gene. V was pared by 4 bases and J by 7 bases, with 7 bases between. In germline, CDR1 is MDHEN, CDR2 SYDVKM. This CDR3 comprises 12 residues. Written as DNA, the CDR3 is TGTGCCAGCAGTTCCAACGGTGAAAAACTGTTTTTT. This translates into CASSSNGEKLFF. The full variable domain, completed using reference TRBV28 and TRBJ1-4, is DVKVTQSSRYLVKRTGEKVFLECVQDMDHENMFWYRQDPGLGLRLIYFSYDVKMKEKGDIPEGYSVSREKKERFSLILESASTNQTSMYLCASSSNGEKLFFGSGTQLSVL.

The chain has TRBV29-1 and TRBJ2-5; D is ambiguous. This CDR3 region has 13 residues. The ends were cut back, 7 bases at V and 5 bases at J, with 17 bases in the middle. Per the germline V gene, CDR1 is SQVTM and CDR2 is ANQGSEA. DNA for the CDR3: TGCAGCGCCCAAAGGGCAGCTTCGGAGACCCAGTACTTC. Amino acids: CSAQRAASETQYF.

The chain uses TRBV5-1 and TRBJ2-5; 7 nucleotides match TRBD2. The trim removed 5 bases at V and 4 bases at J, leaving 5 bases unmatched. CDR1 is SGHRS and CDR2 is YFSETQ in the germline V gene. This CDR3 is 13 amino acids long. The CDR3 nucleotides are TGCGCCAGCAGGCTAGCGGCCTCAGAGACCCAGTACTTC. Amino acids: CASRLAASETQYF.

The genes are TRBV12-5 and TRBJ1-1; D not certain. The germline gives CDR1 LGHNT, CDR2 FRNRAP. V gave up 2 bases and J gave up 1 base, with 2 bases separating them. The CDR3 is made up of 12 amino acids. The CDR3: CASGLRNTEAFF. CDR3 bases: TGTGCTAGTGGTTTGAGGAACACTGAAGCTTTCTTT.

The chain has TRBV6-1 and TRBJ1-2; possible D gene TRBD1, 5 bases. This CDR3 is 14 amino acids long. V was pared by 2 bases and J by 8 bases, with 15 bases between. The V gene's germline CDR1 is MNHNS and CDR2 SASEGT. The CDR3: CASSEFGRDGGYTF. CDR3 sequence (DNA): TGTGCCAGCAGTGAATTCGGCAGGGATGGCGGCTACACCTTC.

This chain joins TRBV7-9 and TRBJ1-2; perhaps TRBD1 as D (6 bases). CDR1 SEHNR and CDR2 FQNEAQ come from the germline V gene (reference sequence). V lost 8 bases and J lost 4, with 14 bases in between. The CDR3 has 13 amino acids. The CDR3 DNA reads TGTGCCAGCGGGAGGGACACCGGCTATGGCTACACCTTC. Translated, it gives CASGRDTGYGYTF.

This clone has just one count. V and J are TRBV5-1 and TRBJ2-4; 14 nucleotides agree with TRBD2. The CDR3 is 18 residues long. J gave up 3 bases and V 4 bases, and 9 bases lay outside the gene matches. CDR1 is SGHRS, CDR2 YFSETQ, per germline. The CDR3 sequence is CASSRGTSGSLGKNIQYF. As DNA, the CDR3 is TGCGCCAGCAGCCGGGGGACTAGCGGGAGTTTGGGCAAAAACATTCAGTACTTC.

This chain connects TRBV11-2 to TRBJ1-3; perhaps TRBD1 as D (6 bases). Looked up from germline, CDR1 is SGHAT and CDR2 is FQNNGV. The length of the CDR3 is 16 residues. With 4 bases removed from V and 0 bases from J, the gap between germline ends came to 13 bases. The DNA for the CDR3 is TGTGCCAGCAGCTCCCCCGACAGGAGCTCTGGAAACACCATATATTTT. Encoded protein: CASSSPDRSSGNTIYF.

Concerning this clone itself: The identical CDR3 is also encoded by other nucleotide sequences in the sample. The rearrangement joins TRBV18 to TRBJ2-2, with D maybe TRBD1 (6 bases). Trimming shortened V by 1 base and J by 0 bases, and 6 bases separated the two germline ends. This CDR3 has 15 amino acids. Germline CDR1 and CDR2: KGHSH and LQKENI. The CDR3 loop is CASSPQGANTGELFF. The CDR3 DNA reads TGTGCCAGCTCACCACAGGGGGCGAACACCGGGGAGCTGTTTTTT.

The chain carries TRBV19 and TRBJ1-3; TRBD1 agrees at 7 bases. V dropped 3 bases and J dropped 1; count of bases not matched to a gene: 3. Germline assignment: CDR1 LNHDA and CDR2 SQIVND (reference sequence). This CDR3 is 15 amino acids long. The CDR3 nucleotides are TGTGCCAGTAGTATCGGGACAGCTTCTGGAAACACCATATATTTT. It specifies CASSIGTASGNTIYF.

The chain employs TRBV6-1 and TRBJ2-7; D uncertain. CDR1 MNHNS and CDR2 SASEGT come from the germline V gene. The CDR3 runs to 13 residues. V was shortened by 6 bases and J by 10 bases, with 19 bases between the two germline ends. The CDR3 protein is CASRSWGLSSQYF. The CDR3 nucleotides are TGTGCCAGCAGGAGCTGGGGTTTAAGCAGTCAGTACTTC.

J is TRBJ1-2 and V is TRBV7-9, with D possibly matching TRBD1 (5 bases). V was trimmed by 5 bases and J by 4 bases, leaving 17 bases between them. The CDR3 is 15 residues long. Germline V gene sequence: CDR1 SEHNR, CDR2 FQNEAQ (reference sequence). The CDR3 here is CASSAPFTGSYGYTF. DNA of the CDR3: TGTGCCAGCAGCGCCCCCTTCACAGGATCCTATGGCTACACCTTC.